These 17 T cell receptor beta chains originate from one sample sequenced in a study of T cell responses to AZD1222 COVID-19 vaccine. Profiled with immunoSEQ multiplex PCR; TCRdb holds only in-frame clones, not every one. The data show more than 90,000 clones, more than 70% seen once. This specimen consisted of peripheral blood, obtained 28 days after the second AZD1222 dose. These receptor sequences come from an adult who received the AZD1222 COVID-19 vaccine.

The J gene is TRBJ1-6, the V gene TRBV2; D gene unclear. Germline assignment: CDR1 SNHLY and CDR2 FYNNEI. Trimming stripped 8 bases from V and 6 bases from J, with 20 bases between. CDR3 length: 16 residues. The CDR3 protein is CASARPAASFNSPLHF. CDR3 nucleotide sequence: TGTGCCAGCGCCCGACCTGCAGCTTCTTTTAATTCACCCCTCCACTTT.

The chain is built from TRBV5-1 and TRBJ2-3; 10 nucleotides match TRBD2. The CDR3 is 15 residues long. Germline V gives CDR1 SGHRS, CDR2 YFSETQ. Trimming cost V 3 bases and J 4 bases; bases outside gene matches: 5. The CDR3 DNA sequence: TGCGCCAGCAGCTCAGGAGCGGGAGGGGCAGATACGCAGTATTTT. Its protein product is CASSSGAGGADTQYF. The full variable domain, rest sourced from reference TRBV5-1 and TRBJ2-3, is KAGVTQTPRYLIKTRGQQVTLSCSPISGHRSVSWYQQTPGQGLQFLFEYFSETQRNKGNFPGRFSGRQFSNSRSEMNVSTLELGDSALYLCASSSGAGGADTQYFGPGTRLTVL.

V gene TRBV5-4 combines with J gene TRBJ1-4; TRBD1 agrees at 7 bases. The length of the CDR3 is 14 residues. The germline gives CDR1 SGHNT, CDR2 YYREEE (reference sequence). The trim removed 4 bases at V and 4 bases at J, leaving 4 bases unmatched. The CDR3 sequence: CASSLDRSNEKLFF. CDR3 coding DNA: TGTGCCAGCAGCCTGGACAGGAGTAATGAAAAACTGTTTTTT.

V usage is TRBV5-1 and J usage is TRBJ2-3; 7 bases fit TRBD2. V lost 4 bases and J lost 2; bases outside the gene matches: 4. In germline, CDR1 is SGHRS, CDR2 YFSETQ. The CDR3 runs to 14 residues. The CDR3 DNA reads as TGCGCCAGCAGCCCCGGACTAGACACAGATACGCAGTATTTT. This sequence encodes CASSPGLDTDTQYF.

This CDR3 reads CASTHTTGGEQYF. CDR3 DNA: TGTGCCAGCACCCATACTACAGGGGGGGAGCAGTACTTC. V and J are TRBV19 and TRBJ2-7; 8 nucleotides align to TRBD1. The CDR3 covers 13 residues. With 9 bases clipped from V and 7 bases from J, the junction kept 11 bases outside the gene matches. The germline V gene has CDR1 LNHDA and CDR2 SQIVND (reference sequence).

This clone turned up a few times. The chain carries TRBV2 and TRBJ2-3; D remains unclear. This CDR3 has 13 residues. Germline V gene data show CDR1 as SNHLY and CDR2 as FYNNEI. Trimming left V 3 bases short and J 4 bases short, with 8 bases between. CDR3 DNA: TGTGCCAGCAGTGAGGGCCAATCAGATACGCAGTATTTT. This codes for CASSEGQSDTQYF. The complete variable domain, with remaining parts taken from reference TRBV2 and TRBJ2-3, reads EPEVTQTPSHQVTQMGQEVILRCVPISNHLYFYWYRQILGQKVEFLVSFYNNEISEKSEIFDDQFSVERPDGSNFTLKIRSTKLEDSAMYFCASSEGQSDTQYFGPGTRLTVL.

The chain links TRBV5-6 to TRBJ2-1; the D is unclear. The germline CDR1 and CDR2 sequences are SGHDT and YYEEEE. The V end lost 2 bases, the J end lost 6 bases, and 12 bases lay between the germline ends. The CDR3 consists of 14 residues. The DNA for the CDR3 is TGTGCCAGCAGCTTTGGGTATCAACGCAATGAGCAGTTCTTC. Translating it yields CASSFGYQRNEQFF.

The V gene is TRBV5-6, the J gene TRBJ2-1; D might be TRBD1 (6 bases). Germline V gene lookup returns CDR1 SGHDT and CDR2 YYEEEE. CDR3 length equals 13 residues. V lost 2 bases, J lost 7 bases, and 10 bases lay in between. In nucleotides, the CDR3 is TGTGCCAGCAGCTTACAGGGAAGGAATGAGCAGTTCTTC. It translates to CASSLQGRNEQFF.

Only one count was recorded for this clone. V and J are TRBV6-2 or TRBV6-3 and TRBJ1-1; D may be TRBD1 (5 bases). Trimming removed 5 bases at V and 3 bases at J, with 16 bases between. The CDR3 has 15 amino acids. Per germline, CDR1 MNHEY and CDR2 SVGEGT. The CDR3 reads CASSPLGRGDTEAFF. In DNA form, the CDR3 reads TGTGCCAGCAGTCCACTAGGCCGGGGGGACACTGAAGCTTTCTTT.

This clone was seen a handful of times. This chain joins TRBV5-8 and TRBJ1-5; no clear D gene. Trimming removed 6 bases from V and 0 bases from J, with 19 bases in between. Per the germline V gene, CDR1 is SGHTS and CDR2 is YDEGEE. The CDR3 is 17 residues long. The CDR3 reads CASTSTADFYSNQPQHF. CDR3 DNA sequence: TGTGCCAGCACCTCGACGGCCGACTTTTATAGCAATCAGCCCCAGCATTTT. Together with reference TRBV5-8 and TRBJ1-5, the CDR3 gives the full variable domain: EAGVTQSPTHLIKTRGQQATLRCSPISGHTSVYWYQQALGLGLQFLLWYDEGEERNRGNFPPRFSGRQFPNYSSELNVNALELEDSALYLCASTSTADFYSNQPQHFGDGTRLSIL.

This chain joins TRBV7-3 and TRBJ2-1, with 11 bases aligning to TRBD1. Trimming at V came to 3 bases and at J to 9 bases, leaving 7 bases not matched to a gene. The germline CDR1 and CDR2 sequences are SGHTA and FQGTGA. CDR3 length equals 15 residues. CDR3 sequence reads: CASSFPLGQGVEQFF. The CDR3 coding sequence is TGTGCCAGCAGCTTTCCCTTGGGACAGGGGGTTGAGCAGTTCTTC.

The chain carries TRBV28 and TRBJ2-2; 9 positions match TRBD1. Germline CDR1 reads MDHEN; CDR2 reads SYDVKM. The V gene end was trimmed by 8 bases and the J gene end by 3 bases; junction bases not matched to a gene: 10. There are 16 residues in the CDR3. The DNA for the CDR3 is TGTGCCAGCGGATCAAGGGGACAGGGTGACACCGGGGAGCTGTTTTTT. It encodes CASGSRGQGDTGELFF.

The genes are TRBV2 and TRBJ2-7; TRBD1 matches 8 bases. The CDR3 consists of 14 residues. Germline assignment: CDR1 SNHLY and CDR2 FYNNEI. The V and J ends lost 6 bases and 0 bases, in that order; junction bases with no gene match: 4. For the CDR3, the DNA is TGTGCCAGCAGGGACAGGGCGGGCTCCTACGAGCAGTACTTC. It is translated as CASRDRAGSYEQYF.

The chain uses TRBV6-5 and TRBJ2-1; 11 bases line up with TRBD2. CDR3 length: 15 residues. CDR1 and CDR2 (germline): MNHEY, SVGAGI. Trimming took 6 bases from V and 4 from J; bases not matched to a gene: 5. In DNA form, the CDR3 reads TGTGCCAGCAGCCTATCTAGCGGGGGGTACAATGAGCAGTTCTTC. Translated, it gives CASSLSSGGYNEQFF.

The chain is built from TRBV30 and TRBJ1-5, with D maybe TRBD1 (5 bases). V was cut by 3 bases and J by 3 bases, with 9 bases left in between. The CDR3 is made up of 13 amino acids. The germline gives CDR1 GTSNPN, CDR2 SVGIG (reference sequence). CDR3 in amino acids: CAWRGQNNQPQHF. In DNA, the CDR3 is TGTGCCTGGAGGGGGCAGAACAATCAGCCCCAGCATTTT. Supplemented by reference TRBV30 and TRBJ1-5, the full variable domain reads SQTIHQWPATLVQPVGSPLSLECTVEGTSNPNLYWYRQAAGRGLQLLFYSVGIGQISSEVPQNLSASRPQDRQFILSSKKLLLSDSGFYLCAWRGQNNQPQHFGDGTRLSIL.

CDR3 in amino acids: CASSQEGRSSYNSPLHF. CDR3 sequence (DNA): TGTGCCAGCAGCCAAGAGGGCAGGAGCTCCTATAATTCACCCCTCCACTTT. The chain recombines TRBV3-1 (or the pseudogene TRBV3-2) with TRBJ1-6; D not resolved. The CDR3 is 17 amino acids. V shed 0 bases and J shed 0 bases, with 9 bases lying between them. Germline V CDR1 and CDR2: LGHDT, YNNKEL (reference sequence).

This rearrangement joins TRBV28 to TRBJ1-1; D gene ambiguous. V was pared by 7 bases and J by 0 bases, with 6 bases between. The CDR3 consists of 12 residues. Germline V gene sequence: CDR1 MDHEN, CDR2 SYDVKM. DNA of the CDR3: TGTGCCAGCACCCAAATGAACACTGAAGCTTTCTTT. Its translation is CASTQMNTEAFF. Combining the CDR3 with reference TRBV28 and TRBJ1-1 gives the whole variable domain DVKVTQSSRYLVKRTGEKVFLECVQDMDHENMFWYRQDPGLGLRLIYFSYDVKMKEKGDIPEGYSVSREKKERFSLILESASTNQTSMYLCASTQMNTEAFFGQGTRLTVV.